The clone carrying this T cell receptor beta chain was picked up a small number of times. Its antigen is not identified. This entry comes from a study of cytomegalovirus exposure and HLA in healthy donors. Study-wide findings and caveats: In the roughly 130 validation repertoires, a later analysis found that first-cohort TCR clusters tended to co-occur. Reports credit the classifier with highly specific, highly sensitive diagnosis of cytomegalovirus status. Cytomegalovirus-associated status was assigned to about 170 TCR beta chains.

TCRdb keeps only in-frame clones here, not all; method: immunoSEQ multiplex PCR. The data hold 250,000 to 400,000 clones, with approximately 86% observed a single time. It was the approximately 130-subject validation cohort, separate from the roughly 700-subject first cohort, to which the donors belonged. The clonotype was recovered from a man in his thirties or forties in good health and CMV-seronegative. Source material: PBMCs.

CDR3 sequence reads: CASSRLTTETQYF. The DNA of the CDR3 is TGTGCCAGCTCGCGCCTAACCACCGAGACCCAGTACTTC. V usage is TRBV18 and J usage is TRBJ2-5; no clear D gene. The CDR3 contains 13 residues. CDR1 is KGHSH and CDR2 is LQKENI in the germline V gene. V lost 6 bases, J lost 5 bases, and 13 bases lay in between.